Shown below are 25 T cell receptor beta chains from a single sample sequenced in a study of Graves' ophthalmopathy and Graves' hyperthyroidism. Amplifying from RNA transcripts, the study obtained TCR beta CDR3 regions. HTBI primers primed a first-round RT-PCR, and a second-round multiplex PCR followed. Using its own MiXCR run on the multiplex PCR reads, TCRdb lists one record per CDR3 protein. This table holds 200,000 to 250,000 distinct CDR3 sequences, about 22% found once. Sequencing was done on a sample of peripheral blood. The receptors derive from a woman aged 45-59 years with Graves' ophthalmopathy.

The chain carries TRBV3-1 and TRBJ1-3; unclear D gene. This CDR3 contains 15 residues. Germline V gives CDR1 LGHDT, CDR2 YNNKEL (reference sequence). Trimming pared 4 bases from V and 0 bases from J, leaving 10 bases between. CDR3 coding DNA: TGTGCCAGCAGCCCTGACCTGAACTCTGGAAACACCATATATTTT. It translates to CASSPDLNSGNTIYF.

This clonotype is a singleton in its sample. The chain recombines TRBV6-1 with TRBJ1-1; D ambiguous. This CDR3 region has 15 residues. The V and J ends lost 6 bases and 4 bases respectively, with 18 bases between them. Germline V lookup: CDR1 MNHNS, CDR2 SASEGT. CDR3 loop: CASSRGGSAITEAFF. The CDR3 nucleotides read TGTGCCAGCAGCCGGGGAGGTTCGGCAATCACTGAAGCTTTCTTT.

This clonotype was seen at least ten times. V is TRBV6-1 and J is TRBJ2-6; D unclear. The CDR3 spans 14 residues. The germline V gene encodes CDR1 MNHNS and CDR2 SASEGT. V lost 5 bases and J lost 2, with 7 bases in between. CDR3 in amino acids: CASSKDPGANVLTF. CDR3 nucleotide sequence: TGTGCCAGCAGTAAGGATCCTGGGGCCAACGTCCTGACTTTC.

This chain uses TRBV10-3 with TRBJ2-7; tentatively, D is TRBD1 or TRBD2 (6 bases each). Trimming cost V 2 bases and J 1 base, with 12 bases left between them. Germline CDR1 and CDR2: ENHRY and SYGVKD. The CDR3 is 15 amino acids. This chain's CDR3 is CAISERGEDSYEQYF. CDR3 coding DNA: TGTGCCATCAGTGAGAGGGGGGAGGATTCCTACGAGCAGTACTTC.

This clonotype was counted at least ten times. The CDR3 reads CASSQLGGAKNIQYF. In DNA, the CDR3 is TGTGCCAGCAGCCAACTAGGGGGAGCCAAAAACATTCAGTACTTC. The genes are TRBV3-1 and TRBJ2-4, with a tentative D call TRBD1 (6 bases). V was pared by 2 bases and J by 0 bases, with 8 bases between. The CDR3 contains 15 residues. Germline V gene data show CDR1 as LGHDT and CDR2 as YNNKEL (reference sequence).

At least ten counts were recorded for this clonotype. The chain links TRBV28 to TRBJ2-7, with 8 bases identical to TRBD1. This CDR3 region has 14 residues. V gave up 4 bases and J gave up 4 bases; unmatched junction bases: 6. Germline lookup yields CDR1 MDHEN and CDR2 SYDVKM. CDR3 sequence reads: CASSSPGGKYEQYF. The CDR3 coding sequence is TGTGCCAGCAGTTCCCCAGGGGGCAAATACGAGCAGTACTTC.

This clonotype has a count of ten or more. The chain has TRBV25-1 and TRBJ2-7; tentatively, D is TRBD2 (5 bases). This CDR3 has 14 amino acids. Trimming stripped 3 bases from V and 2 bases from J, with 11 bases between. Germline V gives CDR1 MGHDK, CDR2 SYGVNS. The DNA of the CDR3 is TGTGCCAGCAGTGAGTTGAGCGGTACCTACGAGCAGTACTTC. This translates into CASSELSGTYEQYF.

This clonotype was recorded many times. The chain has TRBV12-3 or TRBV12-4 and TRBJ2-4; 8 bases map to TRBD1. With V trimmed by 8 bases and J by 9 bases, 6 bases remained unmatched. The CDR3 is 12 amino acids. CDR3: CASSTGGGIQYF. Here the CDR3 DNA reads TGTGCCAGCTCCACAGGGGGAGGCATTCAGTACTTC.

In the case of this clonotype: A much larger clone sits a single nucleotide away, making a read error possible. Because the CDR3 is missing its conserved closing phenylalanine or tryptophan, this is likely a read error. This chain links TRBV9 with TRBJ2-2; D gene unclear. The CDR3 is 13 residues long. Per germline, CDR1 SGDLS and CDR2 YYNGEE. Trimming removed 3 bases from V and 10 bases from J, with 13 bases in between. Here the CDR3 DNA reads TGTGCCAGCAGCGACCCCTTCGTAGAGGAGCTGTTTCTT. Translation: CASSDPFVEELFL.

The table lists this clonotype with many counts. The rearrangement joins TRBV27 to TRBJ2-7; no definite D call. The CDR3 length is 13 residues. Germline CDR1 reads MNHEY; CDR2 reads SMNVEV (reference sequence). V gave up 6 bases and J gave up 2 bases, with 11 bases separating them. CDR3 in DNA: TGTGCCAGCAGCAAAACAGCGACCTACGAGCAGTACTTC. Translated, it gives CASSKTATYEQYF.

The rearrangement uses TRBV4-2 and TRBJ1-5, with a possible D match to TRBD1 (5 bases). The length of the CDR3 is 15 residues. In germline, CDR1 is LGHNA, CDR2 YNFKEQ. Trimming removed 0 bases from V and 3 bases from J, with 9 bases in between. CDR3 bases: TGTGCCAGCAGCCAAGAGGGGGTAGCCAATCAGCCCCAGCATTTT. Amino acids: CASSQEGVANQPQHF.

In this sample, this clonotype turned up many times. The CDR3 DNA sequence: TGTGCCAGCAGGGCGGACAGAAATCAGCCCCAGCATTTT. Its translation: CASRADRNQPQHF. The chain employs TRBV27 and TRBJ1-5; TRBD1 is a possible D gene (6 bases). V was shortened by 6 bases and J by 4 bases, with 10 bases between the two germline ends. The germline gives CDR1 MNHEY, CDR2 SMNVEV (reference sequence). The CDR3 covers 13 residues.

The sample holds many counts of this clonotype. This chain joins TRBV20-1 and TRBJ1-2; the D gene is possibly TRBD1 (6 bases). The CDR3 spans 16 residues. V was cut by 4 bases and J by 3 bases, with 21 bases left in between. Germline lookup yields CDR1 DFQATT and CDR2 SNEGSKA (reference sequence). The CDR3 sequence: CSAIFWRQGQDYGYTF. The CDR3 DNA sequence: TGCAGTGCTATCTTTTGGAGGCAGGGGCAGGACTATGGCTACACCTTC.

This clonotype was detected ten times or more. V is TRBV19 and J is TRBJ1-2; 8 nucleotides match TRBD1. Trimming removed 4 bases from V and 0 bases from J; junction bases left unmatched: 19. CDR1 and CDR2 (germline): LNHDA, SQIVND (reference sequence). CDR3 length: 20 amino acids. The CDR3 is CASSTRDLAGQALTNYGYTF. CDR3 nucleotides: TGTGCCAGTAGTACCCGTGATTTGGCGGGACAGGCCTTAACTAACTATGGCTACACCTTC.

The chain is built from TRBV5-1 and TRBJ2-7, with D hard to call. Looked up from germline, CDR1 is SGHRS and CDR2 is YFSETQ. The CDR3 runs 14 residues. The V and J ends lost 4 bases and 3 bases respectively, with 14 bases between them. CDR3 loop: CASSPDGVLYEQYF. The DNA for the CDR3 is TGCGCCAGCAGCCCGGACGGAGTTCTCTACGAGCAGTACTTC.

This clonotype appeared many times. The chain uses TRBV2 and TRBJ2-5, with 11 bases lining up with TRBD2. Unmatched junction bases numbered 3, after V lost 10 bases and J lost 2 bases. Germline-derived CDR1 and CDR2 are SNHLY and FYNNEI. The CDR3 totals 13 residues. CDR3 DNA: TGTGCCACAGGGACTAGCGGTCAAGAGACCCAGTACTTC. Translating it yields CATGTSGQETQYF.

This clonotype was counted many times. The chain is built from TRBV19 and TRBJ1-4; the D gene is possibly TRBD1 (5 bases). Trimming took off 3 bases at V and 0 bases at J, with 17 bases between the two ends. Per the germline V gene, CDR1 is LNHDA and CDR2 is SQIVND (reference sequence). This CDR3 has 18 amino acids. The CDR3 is CASSIIRVLMTTNEKLFF. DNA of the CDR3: TGTGCCAGTAGTATCATCAGGGTTCTCATGACAACTAATGAAAAACTGTTTTTT.

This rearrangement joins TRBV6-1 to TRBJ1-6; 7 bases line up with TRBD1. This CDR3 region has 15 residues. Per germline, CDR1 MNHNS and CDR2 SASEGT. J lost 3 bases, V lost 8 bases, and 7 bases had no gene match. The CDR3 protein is CASLRDRVYNSPLHF. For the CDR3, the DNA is TGTGCCAGCCTCCGCGACAGGGTCTATAATTCACCCCTCCACTTT.

The CDR3 reads CASSFLWETQYF. The CDR3 DNA is TGTGCCAGCAGCTTTTTATGGGAGACCCAGTACTTC. The chain employs TRBV7-9 and TRBJ2-5, with D unresolved. V was cut by 3 bases and J by 5 bases, with 7 bases left in between. The CDR3 has 12 amino acids. Germline lookup yields CDR1 SEHNR and CDR2 FQNEAQ (reference sequence).

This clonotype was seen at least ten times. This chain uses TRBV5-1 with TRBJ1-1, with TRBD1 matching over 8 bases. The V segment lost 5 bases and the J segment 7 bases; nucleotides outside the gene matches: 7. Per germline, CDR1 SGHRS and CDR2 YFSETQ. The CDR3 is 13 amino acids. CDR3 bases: TGCGCCAGCAGACGACAGGGGAAAAATGAAGCTTTCTTT. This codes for CASRRQGKNEAFF.

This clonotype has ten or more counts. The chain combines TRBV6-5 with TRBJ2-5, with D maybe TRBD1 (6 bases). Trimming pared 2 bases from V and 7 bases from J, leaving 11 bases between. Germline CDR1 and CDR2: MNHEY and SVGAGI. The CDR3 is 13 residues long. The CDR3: CASSYDRSGTQYF. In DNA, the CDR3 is TGTGCCAGCAGTTACGACAGGTCAGGGACCCAGTACTTC.

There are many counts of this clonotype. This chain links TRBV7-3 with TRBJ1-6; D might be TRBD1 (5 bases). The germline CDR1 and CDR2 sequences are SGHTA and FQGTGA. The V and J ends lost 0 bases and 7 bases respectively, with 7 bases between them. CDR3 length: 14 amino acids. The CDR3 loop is CASSLTGTNSPLHF. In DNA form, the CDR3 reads TGTGCCAGCAGCTTAACAGGGACGAATTCACCCCTCCACTTT.

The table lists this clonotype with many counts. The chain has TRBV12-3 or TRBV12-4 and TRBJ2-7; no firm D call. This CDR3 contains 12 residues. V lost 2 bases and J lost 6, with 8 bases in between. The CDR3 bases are TGTGCCAGCAGTTTAACCTCTGCCGAGCAGTACTTC. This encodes CASSLTSAEQYF.

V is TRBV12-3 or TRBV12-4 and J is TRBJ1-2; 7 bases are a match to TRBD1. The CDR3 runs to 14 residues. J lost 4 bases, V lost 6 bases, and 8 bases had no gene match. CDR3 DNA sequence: TGTGCCAGCAGCTCGGGACAGAACTCCTATGGCTACACCTTC. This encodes CASSSGQNSYGYTF.

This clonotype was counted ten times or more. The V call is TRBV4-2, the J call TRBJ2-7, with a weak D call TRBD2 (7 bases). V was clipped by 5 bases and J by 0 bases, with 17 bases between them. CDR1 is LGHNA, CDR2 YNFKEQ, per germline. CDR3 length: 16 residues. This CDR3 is CASSTFGGGLSYEQYF. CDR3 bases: TGTGCCAGCAGCACTTTCGGCGGGGGCCTCTCCTACGAGCAGTACTTC.